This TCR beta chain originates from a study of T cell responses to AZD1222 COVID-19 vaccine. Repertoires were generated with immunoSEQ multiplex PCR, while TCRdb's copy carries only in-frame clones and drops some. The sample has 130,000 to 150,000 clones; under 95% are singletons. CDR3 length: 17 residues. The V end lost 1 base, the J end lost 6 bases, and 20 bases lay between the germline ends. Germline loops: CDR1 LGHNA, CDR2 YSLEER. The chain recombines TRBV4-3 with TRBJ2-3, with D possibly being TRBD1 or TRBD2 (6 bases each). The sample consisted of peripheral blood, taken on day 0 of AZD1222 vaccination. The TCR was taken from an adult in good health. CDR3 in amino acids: CASSQGAGGRNGDTQYF. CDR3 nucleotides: TGCGCCAGCAGCCAAGGGGCCGGGGGCCGCAATGGGGATACGCAGTATTTT.